The 32 T cell receptor beta chains listed next were all sequenced from one sample in a study of cytomegalovirus exposure and HLA in healthy donors. The primer mix had 60 Vbeta and 13 Jbeta primers. Clones were sequenced by immunoSEQ multiplex PCR, and TCRdb holds only the in-frame ones, with some missing. The sample yields 150,000 to 200,000 clones, 70% to 90% seen once. Material: PBMCs. These receptors were obtained from a man aged 18-30 years in good health and CMV-seropositive.

This clone appeared a few times. The rearrangement joins TRBV6-5 to TRBJ1-4; 7 positions agree with TRBD1. Germline CDR1 is MNHEY and CDR2 is SVGAGI. The V gene end was trimmed by 2 bases and the J gene end by 4 bases; junction bases not matched to a gene: 4. The CDR3 has 15 amino acids. CDR3 bases: TGTGCCAGCAGTTACGACGGGACAGATAATGAAAAACTGTTTTTT. Translated, it gives CASSYDGTDNEKLFF.

The chain carries TRBV29-1 and TRBJ2-2; the match to TRBD1 covers 8 bases. The trim removed 5 bases at V and 7 bases at J, leaving 6 bases unmatched. The CDR3 contains 13 residues. Germline CDR1 is SQVTM and CDR2 is ANQGSEA. CDR3 DNA sequence: TGCAGCGTTCCCCCAGGGGGCATCGGGGAGCTGTTTTTT. Amino acid sequence: CSVPPGGIGELFF.

The chain recombines TRBV5-6 with TRBJ2-7; 8 nucleotides align to TRBD1. Germline V gene data show CDR1 as SGHDT and CDR2 as YYEEEE. This CDR3 is built from 14 residues. The V gene end was trimmed by 0 bases and the J gene end by 5 bases; junction bases not matched to a gene: 4. CDR3 amino acids: CASSLGTGLHEQYF. The CDR3 DNA follows: TGTGCCAGCAGCTTGGGGACAGGGCTGCACGAGCAGTACTTC.

The sample holds one count of this clone. The chain links TRBV30 to TRBJ1-1, with D unclear. Germline V gene lookup returns CDR1 GTSNPN and CDR2 SVGIG (reference sequence). V shed 3 bases and J shed 7 bases, with 12 bases lying between them. The CDR3 contains 12 residues. Written as DNA, the CDR3 is TGTGCCTGGAGGGAGACGACGGTTGAAGCTTTCTTT. This encodes CAWRETTVEAFF.

This clone was observed once. The J gene is TRBJ2-7, the V gene TRBV2; D gene unclear. This CDR3 has 14 amino acids. With 3 bases removed from V and 2 bases from J, the gap between germline ends came to 11 bases. CDR1 is SNHLY and CDR2 is FYNNEI in the germline V gene. The CDR3 here is CASSDSALPYEQYF. CDR3 DNA: TGTGCCAGCAGTGACAGCGCTTTACCCTACGAGCAGTACTTC.

The chain uses TRBV7-9 and TRBJ2-7; no reliable D call. Germline V lookup: CDR1 SEHNR, CDR2 FQNEAQ (reference sequence). V was trimmed by 5 bases and J by 5 bases, leaving 7 bases between them. This CDR3 is 11 amino acids long. DNA for the CDR3: TGTGCCAGCAGCGCCGGTAACGAGCAGTACTTC. This codes for CASSAGNEQYF.

Written as DNA, the CDR3 is TGTGCCAGCAGTTACCGCCGGGACAGGGACGTCTACGAGCAGTACTTC. Encoded protein: CASSYRRDRDVYEQYF. The chain couples TRBV6-5 to TRBJ2-7; 9 nucleotides align to TRBD1. Per germline, CDR1 MNHEY and CDR2 SVGAGI. The CDR3 is 16 residues long. V trimming: 2 bases; J trimming: 3 bases; junction bases outside the gene matches: 8.

The chain recombines TRBV11-2 with TRBJ2-7, with a tentative D call TRBD2 (5 bases). Per the germline V gene, CDR1 is SGHAT and CDR2 is FQNNGV. V was shortened by 10 bases and J by 1 base, with 11 bases between the two germline ends. The CDR3 consists of 12 residues. The DNA for the CDR3 is TGTGCCATCGGCGAGGGTTCCTACGAGCAGTACTTC. Protein: CAIGEGSYEQYF.

This clone was seen once. An end of the junction does not agree with germline; a read error may underlie this. The V and J genes are TRBV6-1 and TRBJ2-1; TRBD2 aligns across 13 bases. Germline V gene lookup returns CDR1 MNHNS and CDR2 SASEGT. This CDR3 comprises 16 residues. The CDR3, as DNA: TGTGCCAGCAGTGAAATCTCGCGAGCGACTAGCGGGGGGTTAATCTTC. This sequence encodes CASSEISRATSGGLIF.

The chain recombines TRBV11-3 with TRBJ2-7; D not resolved. CDR1 and CDR2 (germline): SGHNT, YENEEA. This CDR3 is built from 13 residues. V was cut by 0 bases and J by 5 bases, with 8 bases left in between. CDR3: CASSLDLAHEQYF. CDR3 in DNA: TGTGCCAGCAGCTTAGATTTGGCCCACGAGCAGTACTTC.

The chain is built from TRBV6-1 and TRBJ2-7, with D unclear. The CDR3 length is 12 residues. From germline, CDR1 is MNHNS and CDR2 SASEGT. V was cut by 10 bases and J by 2 bases, with 12 bases left in between. DNA of the CDR3: TGTGCCACCTCGTTGGGCCCCTACGAGCAGTACTTC. This gives the protein CATSLGPYEQYF.

The chain has TRBV9 and TRBJ2-5; 9 bases match TRBD2. J was trimmed by 2 bases and V by 4 bases; bases with no gene match: 6. This CDR3 region has 15 residues. Germline loops: CDR1 SGDLS, CDR2 YYNGEE. The DNA of the CDR3 is TGTGCCAGCAGCCCCCGTAGCGGGGGACAAGAGACCCAGTACTTC. It codes for CASSPRSGGQETQYF.

The rearrangement joins TRBV9 to TRBJ2-7, with D maybe TRBD2 (5 bases). V was clipped by 0 bases and J by 7 bases, with 14 bases between them. The length of the CDR3 is 14 residues. Germline V gene lookup returns CDR1 SGDLS and CDR2 YYNGEE. CDR3 bases: TGTGCCAGCAGCGTAGCCGCCGGGGTAGGTGAGCAGTACTTC. Translation gives CASSVAAGVGEQYF.

The chain joins TRBV29-1 to TRBJ2-7, with 8 bases aligning to TRBD1. Trimming took 4 bases from V and 5 from J; bases not matched to a gene: 4. Germline V CDR1 and CDR2: SQVTM, ANQGSEA. The CDR3 has 12 amino acids. CDR3 coding DNA: TGCAGCGTTGTCAGGGGGCGTCACGAGCAGTACTTC. It is translated as CSVVRGRHEQYF.

The V gene is TRBV5-1, the J gene TRBJ1-6; D is possibly TRBD1 (5 bases). The V gene's germline CDR1 is SGHRS and CDR2 YFSETQ. Trimming left V 0 bases short and J 7 bases short, with 11 bases between. The CDR3 runs to 15 residues. CDR3 loop: CASSLGAGGNSPLHF. The CDR3 DNA sequence: TGCGCCAGCAGCTTGGGGGCGGGGGGGAATTCACCCCTCCACTTT.

The chain employs TRBV5-6 and TRBJ2-5; a weak D match, TRBD1 (7 bases). CDR1 is SGHDT, CDR2 YYEEEE, per germline. Trimming pared 3 bases from V and 11 bases from J, leaving 23 bases between. The CDR3 totals 15 residues. CDR3 nucleotide sequence: TGTGCCAGCAGCTCCCGCGGAGGGGGCTTGTTAGGGCAGTACTTC. This gives the protein CASSSRGGGLLGQYF. Full variable domain (missing parts from reference TRBV5-6 and TRBJ2-5): DAGVTQSPTHLIKTRGQQVTLRCSPKSGHDTVSWYQQALGQGPQFIFQYYEEEERQRGNFPDRFSGHQFPNYSSELNVNALLLGDSALYLCASSSRGGGLLGQYFGPGTRLLVL.

This chain connects TRBV2 to TRBJ2-7, with a tentative D call TRBD2 (7 bases). V gave up 3 bases and J gave up 0 bases, with 21 bases separating them. This CDR3 has 18 residues. Germline assignment: CDR1 SNHLY and CDR2 FYNNEI. As DNA, the CDR3 is TGTGCCAGCAGTGACCCGAGGATGGCGGGGGCCTACTCCTACGAGCAGTACTTC. Protein: CASSDPRMAGAYSYEQYF. Full variable domain (missing parts from reference TRBV2 and TRBJ2-7): EPEVTQTPSHQVTQMGQEVILRCVPISNHLYFYWYRQILGQKVEFLVSFYNNEISEKSEIFDDQFSVERPDGSNFTLKIRSTKLEDSAMYFCASSDPRMAGAYSYEQYFGPGTRLTVT.

This clone was counted a few times. The chain is built from TRBV4-3 and TRBJ1-4, with D hard to call. CDR1 and CDR2 (germline): LGHNA, YSLEER. Trimming left V 0 bases short and J 5 bases short, with 13 bases between. The CDR3 runs to 16 residues. CDR3 nucleotides: TGCGCCAGCAGCCAAGAAAGTGCTGCGGGGAATGAAAAACTGTTTTTT. Translation: CASSQESAAGNEKLFF.

This chain links TRBV5-1 with TRBJ1-1; 9 bases fit TRBD1. CDR1 SGHRS and CDR2 YFSETQ come from the germline V gene. Losses at the gene ends were 4 bases for V and 1 base for J; bases not matched to a gene: 8. CDR3 length: 16 residues. CDR3 DNA: TGCGCCAGCAGCCTCCTGTTACAGGGGGCGAACACTGAAGCTTTCTTT. Protein product: CASSLLLQGANTEAFF.

V gene TRBV5-1 combines with J gene TRBJ2-7; D perhaps matches TRBD2 (5 bases). Trimming left V 7 bases short and J 6 bases short, with 23 bases between. This CDR3 contains 15 residues. The germline CDR1 and CDR2 sequences are SGHRS and YFSETQ. CDR3 in amino acids: CASCPGEVLPSEQYF. The CDR3 bases are TGCGCCAGCTGCCCCGGGGAAGTCCTCCCCTCCGAGCAGTACTTC.

The chain recombines TRBV5-6 with TRBJ2-7; weak D call: TRBD2 (7 bases). The germline gives CDR1 SGHDT, CDR2 YYEEEE. The CDR3 contains 14 residues. Trimming stripped 2 bases from V and 7 bases from J, with 16 bases between. CDR3: CASSFFRGGLEQYF. Here the CDR3 DNA reads TGTGCCAGCAGCTTCTTCAGGGGAGGGTTGGAGCAGTACTTC.

A single count supports this clone. As DNA, the CDR3 is TGTGCCAGCAGTGATTCAGGGGAAATTAACACCATATATTTT. This encodes CASSDSGEINTIYF. This chain uses TRBV25-1 with TRBJ1-3; perhaps TRBD1 as D (6 bases). The ends were cut back, 3 bases at V and 7 bases at J, with 13 bases in the middle. Germline assignment: CDR1 MGHDK and CDR2 SYGVNS. The CDR3 is 14 residues long.

This chain joins TRBV2 and TRBJ1-2; D is perhaps TRBD1 (6 bases). Between the trimmed V and J ends, which lost 4 bases and 4 bases, there was a span of 10 bases. The CDR3 has 13 residues. The germline gives CDR1 SNHLY, CDR2 FYNNEI. CDR3 region: CASSGQELYGYTF. The CDR3 bases are TGTGCCAGCAGTGGACAGGAGCTCTATGGCTACACCTTC.

The chain uses TRBV27 and TRBJ2-5, with D maybe TRBD2 (7 bases). The end of the DNA is better explained by TRBJ2-7, so the J call may be wrong. Per germline, CDR1 MNHEY and CDR2 SMNVEV (reference sequence). This CDR3 is 14 amino acids long. The CDR3: CASSLAGANYEQYF. Here the CDR3 DNA reads TGTGCCAGCAGTTTAGCGGGGGCAAACTACGAGCAGTACTTC.

The V and J genes are TRBV7-9 and TRBJ2-1, with a possible D match to TRBD2 (6 bases). The CDR3 contains 13 residues. CDR1 is SEHNR, CDR2 FQNEAQ, per germline (reference sequence). The V end was cut by 11 bases, the J end by 1 base, with 12 bases between. The CDR3 sequence is CALGGRSYNEQFF. The CDR3 DNA follows: TGTGCCTTGGGGGGAAGATCCTACAATGAGCAGTTCTTC. The variable domain in full, with the rest retrieved from reference TRBV7-9 and TRBJ2-1, is DTGVSQNPRHKITKRGQNVTFRCDPISEHNRLYWYRQTLGQGPEFLTYFQNEAQLEKSRLLSDRFSAERPKGSFSTLEIQRTEQGDSAMYLCALGGRSYNEQFFGPGTRLTVL.

The chain employs TRBV19 and TRBJ1-2; perhaps TRBD1 as D (6 bases). Germline CDR1 LNHDA, CDR2 SQIVND (reference sequence). With 3 bases removed from V and 6 bases from J, the gap between germline ends came to 11 bases. The CDR3 runs to 13 residues. The CDR3 nucleotides read TGTGCCAGTAGTATCAGGGGTAGCCATGGCTACACCTTC. It translates to CASSIRGSHGYTF.

The gene calls are TRBV5-4 and TRBJ1-1, with a weak D call TRBD1 (6 bases). Germline V gives CDR1 SGHNT, CDR2 YYREEE (reference sequence). Trimming removed 5 bases from V and 11 bases from J, with 19 bases in between. CDR3 size: 13 residues. The CDR3 loop is CASRGGGVREAFF. CDR3 in DNA: TGTGCCAGCAGAGGGGGTGGGGTGAGAGAGGCTTTCTTT.

A note on this clone: This same CDR3 is encoded by further DNA sequences in the sample. The gene calls are TRBV5-6 and TRBJ1-1; 9 bases are a match to TRBD1. V lost 1 base, J lost 4 bases, and 8 bases stayed unmatched. The CDR3 loop spans 16 amino acids. Germline values: CDR1 SGHDT, CDR2 YYEEEE. CDR3 sequence: CASSLRTGVRITEAFF. CDR3 in DNA: TGTGCCAGCAGCTTGAGGACAGGGGTGAGGATCACTGAAGCTTTCTTT.

V and J are TRBV15 and TRBJ1-4, with 8 bases fitting TRBD1. CDR3 length equals 14 residues. Looked up from germline, CDR1 is LNHNV and CDR2 is YYDKDF (reference sequence). V shed 8 bases, J shed 3 bases, and the junction held 5 bases outside the gene matches. CDR3: CATQQGVSNEKLFF. In DNA, the CDR3 is TGTGCCACCCAACAGGGGGTATCTAATGAAAAACTGTTTTTT.

The genes are TRBV14 and TRBJ2-2; tentatively, D is TRBD2 (6 bases). The ends were cut back, 3 bases at V and 2 bases at J, with 10 bases in the middle. The germline gives CDR1 SGHDN, CDR2 FVKESK. The CDR3 sequence is 15 residues long. DNA of the CDR3: TGTGCCAGCAGCCAGGGGGGAGGAAACACCGGGGAGCTGTTTTTT. Translation: CASSQGGGNTGELFF.

The sample holds a few counts of this clone. This chain links TRBV9 with TRBJ1-1; D not resolved. V shed 0 bases and J shed 7 bases, with 7 bases lying between them. The V gene's germline CDR1 is SGDLS and CDR2 YYNGEE. The CDR3 is made up of 12 amino acids. The CDR3 is CASSVASGEAFF. CDR3 nucleotide sequence: TGTGCCAGCAGCGTAGCGTCAGGTGAAGCTTTCTTT. The full variable domain, in which reference TRBV9 and TRBJ1-1 provide the parts outside the CDR3, is DSGVTQTPKHLITATGQRVTLRCSPRSGDLSVYWYQQSLDQGLQFLIQYYNGEERAKGNILERFSAQQFPDLHSELNLSSLELGDSALYFCASSVASGEAFFGQGTRLTVV.

The rearrangement uses TRBV6-5 and TRBJ2-1; TRBD1 aligns across 7 bases. The CDR3 runs to 14 residues. Germline loops: CDR1 MNHEY, CDR2 SVGAGI. With V trimmed by 6 bases and J by 5 bases, 7 bases remained unmatched. CDR3 in DNA: TGTGCCAGCAGATCGCGCGACAGGGACAATGAGCAGTTCTTC. Translation gives CASRSRDRDNEQFF.